This passage covers 28 T cell receptor beta chains from one sample sequenced in a study of spatial heterogeneity in lung cancer. TCRdb called the 5' RACE reads again in MiXCR, with one record for every CDR3 protein. Of 40,000 or so distinct CDR3 sequences in the sample, approximately 7.5% are singletons; the top ten hold 25% to 35%. Time point noted: sample taken at primary tumor resection. The source material was PBMCs, sampled at surgery. Receptor source: a male donor with early-stage non-small cell lung cancer.

This clonotype was picked up many times. This rearrangement joins TRBV7-2 to TRBJ2-3; D perhaps matches TRBD2 (6 bases). V dropped 1 base and J dropped 4 bases, with 9 bases sitting between them. Germline V gives CDR1 SGHTA, CDR2 FQGNSA. This CDR3 comprises 14 residues. The CDR3 coding sequence is TGTGCCAGCAGCTTAGAATCGGGGGCAGATACGCAGTATTTT. Encoded protein: CASSLESGADTQYF.

In this sample, this clonotype turned up many times. The CDR3 nucleotides are TGTGCCAGCCAACTGTTGGGTGTGGGTCAGCCCCAGCATTTT. It is translated as CASQLLGVGQPQHF. This chain links TRBV27 with TRBJ1-5; the D is unclear. Deletions cut 8 bases from V and 6 bases from J, with 17 bases between. In germline, CDR1 is MNHEY, CDR2 SMNVEV (reference sequence). The CDR3 runs to 14 residues.

This clonotype came up many times. The chain joins TRBV7-3 to TRBJ2-1; D possibly corresponds to TRBD1 (5 bases). This CDR3 region has 13 residues. Germline CDR1 is SGHTA and CDR2 is FQGTGA. Trimming shortened V by 4 bases and J by 5 bases, and 9 bases separated the two germline ends. The CDR3 spells CASSSTTDNEQFF. CDR3 DNA: TGTGCCAGCAGCTCGACGACAGACAATGAGCAGTTCTTC.

This clonotype was seen many times. The J gene is TRBJ1-2, the V gene TRBV11-2, with D perhaps TRBD1 (5 bases). V lost 6 bases, J lost 5 bases, and 19 bases lay in between. The CDR3 sequence is 15 residues long. Per germline, CDR1 SGHAT and CDR2 FQNNGV. CDR3 sequence (DNA): TGTGCCAGCAGTCGCGGTCAGGGAGGGCCGTATGGCTACACCTTC. It translates to CASSRGQGGPYGYTF.

This clonotype was detected only a few times. J is TRBJ2-2 and V is TRBV25-1, with 7 bases matching TRBD1. From germline, CDR1 is MGHDK and CDR2 SYGVNS. The length of the CDR3 is 14 residues. The V gene end was trimmed by 6 bases and the J gene end by 5 bases; junction bases not matched to a gene: 6. As DNA, the CDR3 is TGTGCCAGCAGAAAAACAGGGGTTACCGGGGAGCTGTTTTTT. This translates into CASRKTGVTGELFF. The full variable domain, its missing parts supplied by reference TRBV25-1 and TRBJ2-2, is EADIYQTPRYLVIGTGKKITLECSQTMGHDKMYWYQQDPGMELHLIHYSYGVNSTEKGDLSSESTVSRIRTEHFPLTLESARPSHTSQYLCASRKTGVTGELFFGEGSRLTVL.

In its sample, this clonotype was seen a few times. The chain links TRBV27 to TRBJ1-1, with no clear D. The ends were cut back, 4 bases at V and 5 bases at J, with 11 bases in the middle. This CDR3 is built from 13 residues. Germline CDR1 reads MNHEY; CDR2 reads SMNVEV (reference sequence). The CDR3 sequence: CASSSSLATEAFF. DNA for the CDR3: TGTGCCAGCAGTTCCTCACTTGCTACTGAAGCTTTCTTT.

This clonotype was counted at least ten times. The chain carries TRBV6-2 or TRBV6-3 and TRBJ1-2; no clear D. The germline V gene has CDR1 MNHEY and CDR2 SVGEGT. The V end was cut by 6 bases, the J end by 4 bases, with 12 bases between. The CDR3 length is 13 residues. Written as DNA, the CDR3 is TGTGCCAGCAGCCAACAACGGGTCTATGGCTACACCTTC. Translated, it gives CASSQQRVYGYTF.

There are a few counts of this clonotype. The CDR3 sequence is CASRLAGTETQYF. For the CDR3, the DNA is TGTGCCAGCAGACTAGCGGGAACAGAGACCCAGTACTTC. The rearrangement uses TRBV6-2 or TRBV6-3 and TRBJ2-5, with 10 bases fitting TRBD2. This CDR3 is built from 13 residues. With 6 bases clipped from V and 4 bases from J, the junction kept 2 bases outside the gene matches. CDR1 and CDR2 (germline): MNHEY, SVGEGT.

The V call is TRBV18, the J call TRBJ2-1; TRBD1 might be the D (5 bases). V shed 3 bases and J shed 5 bases, with 14 bases lying between them. The CDR3 is 15 amino acids. Per germline, CDR1 KGHSH and CDR2 LQKENI. This CDR3 is CASSPLGGADNEQFF. CDR3 bases: TGTGCCAGCTCACCCCTCGGTGGGGCCGACAATGAGCAGTTCTTC.

This sequence joins TRBV4-3 and TRBJ2-2; 8 bases match TRBD2. V shed 0 bases, J shed 5 bases, and the junction held 8 bases outside the gene matches. In germline, CDR1 is LGHNA, CDR2 YSLEER. This CDR3 contains 17 residues. DNA for the CDR3: TGCGCCAGCAGCCAAGATCGGGGACTAGGTCCTACCGGGGAGCTGTTTTTT. It is translated as CASSQDRGLGPTGELFF.

V usage is TRBV4-2 and J usage is TRBJ2-1; 9 bases fit TRBD2. Germline CDR1 LGHNA, CDR2 YNFKEQ. The CDR3 contains 15 residues. The trim removed 3 bases at V and 15 bases at J, leaving 15 bases unmatched. DNA of the CDR3: TGTGCCAGCAGCCAGAGGAGACTAGCGGATCAACCTCGGTTCTTC. It yields the protein CASSQRRLADQPRFF.

In regard to this clonotype: This could be a read error, since a much larger clone is one nucleotide away. The V call is TRBV7-2, the J call TRBJ2-1, with D perhaps TRBD1 (6 bases). This CDR3 has 14 amino acids. Germline V gene sequence: CDR1 SGHTA, CDR2 FQGNSA. V was shortened by 5 bases and J by 9 bases, with 17 bases between the two germline ends. The CDR3, as DNA: TGTGCCAGCAGCCAGGGACACGGTATGCGTGAGCAGTTCTTC. It is translated as CASSQGHGMREQFF.

This clonotype was observed at least ten times. The CDR3 loop is CASSPGLAGGPDTQYF. CDR3 nucleotides: TGCGCCAGCAGCCCCGGACTAGCGGGGGGGCCTGATACGCAGTATTTT. V gene TRBV5-1 combines with J gene TRBJ2-3; 15 bases are shared with TRBD2. Germline CDR1 and CDR2: SGHRS and YFSETQ. Losses at the gene ends were 4 bases for V and 6 bases for J; bases not matched to a gene: 6. The CDR3 totals 16 residues.

This clonotype appeared many times. The CDR3 coding sequence is TGTGCCAGCAGCTTAGGCCAGAAGGACACTGAAGCTTTCTTT. Translating gives CASSLGQKDTEAFF. The chain uses TRBV7-3 and TRBJ1-1, with D unresolved. This CDR3 comprises 14 residues. CDR1 and CDR2 (germline): SGHTA, FQGTGA. V was shortened by 2 bases and J by 3 bases, with 10 bases between the two germline ends.

This clonotype showed up just a few times. The chain combines TRBV7-2 with TRBJ2-1; 9 bases align to TRBD2. V gave up 5 bases and J gave up 5 bases; unmatched junction bases: 10. CDR1 SGHTA and CDR2 FQGNSA come from the germline V gene. This CDR3 region has 16 residues. This chain's CDR3 is CASSRGASGANNEQFF. CDR3 bases: TGTGCCAGCAGCCGTGGGGCTAGCGGGGCAAACAATGAGCAGTTCTTC.

There are a few counts of this clonotype. The chain recombines TRBV7-8 with TRBJ2-3; TRBD2 matches at 8 bases. The CDR3 is made up of 17 amino acids. Germline trimming cut 5 bases from V and 2 bases from J; bases unmatched to any gene: 12. Germline V CDR1 and CDR2: SGHVS, FQNEAQ. The CDR3 sequence is CASSPYRIAGITDTQYF. The CDR3 region has the DNA TGTGCCAGCAGCCCCTATCGGATAGCGGGGATCACAGATACGCAGTATTTT. Full variable domain (outside the CDR3, taken from reference TRBV7-8 and TRBJ2-3): GAGVSQSPRYKVAKRGQDVALRCDPISGHVSLFWYQQALGQGPEFLTYFQNEAQLDKSGLPSDRFFAERPEGSVSTLKIQRTQQEDSAVYLCASSPYRIAGITDTQYFGPGTRLTVL.

The rearrangement links TRBV19 to TRBJ1-5; the match to TRBD1 covers 9 bases. The J segment lost 9 bases and the V segment lost 5 bases, leaving 5 bases of the junction unmatched. The germline V gene has CDR1 LNHDA and CDR2 SQIVND (reference sequence). The CDR3 extends over 13 amino acids. CDR3 protein: CASSLQGARPQHF. CDR3 nucleotides: TGTGCCAGTAGTCTACAGGGGGCACGGCCCCAGCATTTT.

This clonotype was counted ten times or more. The chain has TRBV12-3 or TRBV12-4 and TRBJ1-6, with unresolved D. CDR3 size: 14 residues. V shed 1 base and J shed 9 bases, with 10 bases lying between them. CDR3 region: CASSLGGGSSPLHF. CDR3 nucleotide sequence: TGTGCCAGCAGTTTAGGCGGAGGCAGTTCACCCCTCCACTTT.

The rearrangement joins TRBV12-3 or TRBV12-4 to TRBJ2-1, with D possibly being TRBD2 (5 bases). The ends were cut back, 3 bases at V and 4 bases at J, with 10 bases in the middle. This CDR3 spans 14 amino acids. In DNA, the CDR3 is TGTGCCAGCAGTTTTGCGGGCGGATACAATGAGCAGTTCTTC. It codes for CASSFAGGYNEQFF.

This clonotype was seen a few times. The V and J genes are TRBV12-3 or TRBV12-4 and TRBJ1-6; D gene uncertain. The CDR3 covers 11 residues. Trimming shortened V by 8 bases and J by 7 bases, and 6 bases separated the two germline ends. The chain's CDR3 is CASRRNSPLHF. CDR3 bases: TGTGCCAGCCGGAGAAATTCACCCCTCCACTTT.

The sample holds many counts of this clonotype. The chain employs TRBV3-1 and TRBJ2-7; D ambiguous. This CDR3 contains 13 residues. CDR1 LGHDT and CDR2 YNNKEL come from the germline V gene (reference sequence). Trimming cost V 3 bases and J 3 bases, with 9 bases left between them. The CDR3 sequence is CASSQVIHYEQYV. The CDR3 bases are TGTGCCAGCAGCCAGGTCATACACTACGAGCAGTACGTC.

In its sample, this clonotype was seen many times. CDR3 nucleotide sequence: TGTGCCAGCTATCGGGGTAGCCCCTCTGGGGCCAACGTCCTGACTTTC. Protein product: CASYRGSPSGANVLTF. The gene calls are TRBV6-5 and TRBJ2-6, with D tentatively TRBD2 (5 bases). Trimming took 8 bases from V and 0 from J, leaving 14 bases between them. Germline V CDR1 and CDR2: MNHEY, SVGAGI. This CDR3 has 16 amino acids.

The V call is TRBV5-1, the J call TRBJ2-7, with D possibly matching TRBD1 (7 bases). Germline V gene data show CDR1 as SGHRS and CDR2 as YFSETQ. The CDR3 totals 14 residues. The germline V and J ends were trimmed by 4 bases and 2 bases, with 13 bases remaining between them. CDR3 nucleotides: TGCGCCAGCAGCGGGCAGGGGGGCGCCTACGAGCAGTACTTC. Protein sequence: CASSGQGGAYEQYF.

This clonotype was counted at least ten times. The gene calls are TRBV20-1 and TRBJ2-2; no clear D gene. Germline values: CDR1 DFQATT, CDR2 SNEGSKA (reference sequence). The CDR3 runs to 15 residues. Trimming took off 0 bases at V and 0 bases at J, with 8 bases between the two ends. The CDR3 protein is CSARDSDPNTGELFF. CDR3 coding DNA: TGCAGTGCTAGAGACTCTGATCCGAACACCGGGGAGCTGTTTTTT.

The chain joins TRBV24-1 to TRBJ1-2, with 7 bases aligning to TRBD1. Germline CDR1 and CDR2: KGHDR and SFDVKD. This CDR3 is built from 18 residues. V lost 3 bases to trimming and J lost 2 bases; unmatched junction nucleotides: 14. The CDR3 DNA reads as TGTGCCACCAGTGATGCAACCCACATCTACAGGGGCAACTATGGCTACACCTTC. Translated, it gives CATSDATHIYRGNYGYTF.

This clonotype appeared many times. The gene calls are TRBV7-2 and TRBJ2-1; 10 bases map to TRBD1. Germline trimming cut 3 bases from V and 6 bases from J; bases unmatched to any gene: 5. This CDR3 comprises 15 residues. Germline loops: CDR1 SGHTA, CDR2 FQGNSA. The CDR3 sequence: CASSFGQGVVNEQFF. CDR3 bases: TGTGCCAGCAGCTTTGGACAGGGGGTTGTCAATGAGCAGTTCTTC.

This clonotype was recorded many times. The rearrangement joins TRBV6-2 or TRBV6-3 to TRBJ1-1, with 7 bases lining up with TRBD1. This CDR3 comprises 14 residues. Per the germline V gene, CDR1 is MNHEY and CDR2 is SVGEGT. The ends lost 1 base at V and 7 bases at J; junction bases unmatched: 6. Here the CDR3 reads CASSYYKGAGEAFF. CDR3 coding DNA: TGTGCCAGCAGTTACTACAAGGGGGCTGGTGAAGCTTTCTTT.

At least ten counts were recorded for this clonotype. The J gene is TRBJ1-6, the V gene TRBV5-4; D is possibly TRBD1 (6 bases). The CDR3 has 16 amino acids. Germline CDR1 SGHNT, CDR2 YYREEE (reference sequence). Trimming cost V 4 bases and J 7 bases, with 18 bases left between them. CDR3 nucleotide sequence: TGTGCCAGCAGCCCCGCGCAGGGGTTTACAAATTCACCCCTCCACTTT. Translation: CASSPAQGFTNSPLHF.